The 14 T cell receptor beta chains below come from one sample, sequenced in a study of immune characterization of retroperitoneal liposarcoma. One entry per CDR3 protein, called by TCRdb with MiXCR from the PCR reads. The table has several thousand distinct CDR3 sequences, roughly 30% seen once. The sequencing sample was made of blood. The receptors originated from a male donor with retroperitoneal liposarcoma.

This clonotype is labeled as medium-sized. For the CDR3, the DNA is TGTGCCAGCAGCCGAAAGACAGGGATCAAAGAAGCTTTCTTT. This codes for CASSRKTGIKEAFF. The chain uses TRBV12-3 or TRBV12-4 and TRBJ1-1; 7 positions match TRBD1. CDR3 length: 14 residues. Losses at the gene ends were 6 bases for V and 8 bases for J; bases not matched to a gene: 12.

This chain uses TRBV3-1 with TRBJ2-3, with 11 positions matching TRBD2. This CDR3 is built from 21 residues. The trim removed 1 base at V and 4 bases at J, leaving 19 bases unmatched. Per the germline V gene, CDR1 is LGHDT and CDR2 is YNNKEL (reference sequence). CDR3 bases: TGTGCCAGCAGCCAAGTAACACTAGCGGGAGTTACACTCGCAGCCCCAGATACGCAGTATTTT. This translates into CASSQVTLAGVTLAAPDTQYF.

V usage is TRBV6-8 and J usage is TRBJ2-5; the D is unclear. This CDR3 has 11 amino acids. V shed 5 bases and J shed 5 bases, with 6 bases lying between them. Germline V gene lookup returns CDR1 MNHGY and CDR2 SAAAGT. The CDR3, as DNA: TGTGCCAGCAGTGGACGGGAGACCCAGTACTTC. As protein: CASSGRETQYF.

This clonotype was seen a handful of times. The gene calls are TRBV12-3 or TRBV12-4 and TRBJ1-1; possible D gene TRBD1, 6 bases. The CDR3 totals 15 residues. V was trimmed by 5 bases and J by 1 base, leaving 14 bases between them. CDR3 sequence (DNA): TGTGCCAGCAGTCCACGCAGGGGCCAGAACACTGAAGCTTTCTTT. Its protein is CASSPRRGQNTEAFF.

This clonotype showed up many times. The junction departs from germline at one end; a sequencing error may be responsible. V gene TRBV6-1 combines with J gene TRBJ2-5; D is ambiguous. The CDR3 extends over 14 amino acids. The V gene's germline CDR1 is MNHNS and CDR2 SASEGT. The CDR3 reads CASSEHNTGSFLCF. The CDR3 region has the DNA TGTGCCAGCAGTGAACACAATACCGGGTCCTTTTTATGCTTC.

The chain links TRBV6-5 to TRBJ2-2, with D perhaps matching TRBD2 (5 bases). The V and J ends lost 2 bases and 4 bases respectively, with 11 bases between them. Per the germline V gene, CDR1 is MNHEY and CDR2 is SVGAGI. This CDR3 contains 15 residues. CDR3 amino acids: CASSYELASTGELFF. In DNA, the CDR3 is TGTGCCAGCAGTTACGAGTTAGCGAGCACCGGGGAGCTGTTTTTT.

This clonotype showed up just once. The CDR3 region has the DNA TGTGCCAGCAGCTTAGGGGGTTACAGAGAGACCCAGTACTTC. It translates to CASSLGGYRETQYF. The chain joins TRBV7-2 to TRBJ2-1; D gene ambiguous. The tail of the sequence fits TRBJ2-5 better, so the J call may be wrong. The germline gives CDR1 SGHTA, CDR2 FQGNSA. CDR3 length equals 14 residues.

The chain combines TRBV7-2 with TRBJ2-1; D ambiguous. V gave up 1 base and J gave up 10 bases, with 8 bases separating them. The CDR3 is 12 amino acids. The germline V gene has CDR1 SGHTA and CDR2 FQGNSA. CDR3 loop: CASSLGYYEQFF. The CDR3 DNA follows: TGTGCCAGCAGCTTAGGATATTACGAGCAGTTCTTC.

The chain is built from TRBV10-1 and TRBJ2-5; TRBD2 agrees at 9 bases. Germline V gives CDR1 WNHNN, CDR2 SYGVQD (reference sequence). After removal of 9 bases from V and 5 bases from J, the junction contained 10 bases not matched to a gene. The CDR3 is 14 residues long. In DNA, the CDR3 is TGCGCCAGTCAGGCTAGCGGGGCCGGGGAGACCCAGTACTTC. It codes for CASQASGAGETQYF.

V and J are TRBV3-1 and TRBJ2-3, with 7 bases that match TRBD2. This CDR3 region has 16 residues. V was pared by 5 bases and J by 2 bases, with 10 bases of the junction left unmatched. Germline V gene data show CDR1 as LGHDT and CDR2 as YNNKEL (reference sequence). This CDR3 is CASSWSGGFYTDTQYF. The CDR3 DNA sequence: TGTGCCAGCAGCTGGTCGGGAGGCTTCTACACAGATACGCAGTATTTT.

This clonotype was seen a few times. The rearrangement links TRBV6-6 to TRBJ2-5; the D gene is possibly TRBD1 (6 bases). The J call is in doubt because the DNA end fits TRBJ2-7 better. Germline V gene data show CDR1 as MNHNY and CDR2 as SVGAGI (reference sequence). The CDR3 has 15 residues. CDR3 amino acids: CASSISDSLQNEQYF. CDR3 coding DNA: TGTGCCAGCAGTATCTCGGACAGCCTCCAGAACGAGCAGTACTTC.

This clonotype has more than one count but fewer than ten. This sequence joins TRBV7-8 and TRBJ2-5; TRBD1 matches at 7 bases. This CDR3 has 15 amino acids. Germline V gene sequence: CDR1 SGHVS, CDR2 FQNEAQ. Germline trimming cut 8 bases from V and 11 bases from J; bases unmatched to any gene: 20. CDR3 in DNA: TGTGCCAGCCGAGGCGGTAGACAGGGATCGGTTGAGCAGTACTTC. This sequence encodes CASRGGRQGSVEQYF.

This rearrangement joins TRBV6-2 or TRBV6-3 to TRBJ2-4, with no clear D. The CDR3 covers 15 residues. Trimming shortened V by 4 bases and J by 0 bases, and 10 bases separated the two germline ends. Germline V CDR1 and CDR2: MNHEY, SVGEGT. The CDR3 here is CASSLNPIAKNIQYF. CDR3 nucleotides: TGTGCCAGCAGTTTAAACCCGATAGCCAAAAACATTCAGTACTTC.

This clonotype is deemed medium-sized (0.01 to 0.1%). The chain employs TRBV12-3 or TRBV12-4 and TRBJ2-3; 10 nucleotides align to TRBD2. J lost 2 bases, V lost 11 bases, and 7 bases had no gene match. This CDR3 is 14 amino acids long. CDR3 DNA: TGTGCCTCCTCTAGCGGGAGACTCACAGATACGCAGTATTTT. It yields the protein CASSSGRLTDTQYF.